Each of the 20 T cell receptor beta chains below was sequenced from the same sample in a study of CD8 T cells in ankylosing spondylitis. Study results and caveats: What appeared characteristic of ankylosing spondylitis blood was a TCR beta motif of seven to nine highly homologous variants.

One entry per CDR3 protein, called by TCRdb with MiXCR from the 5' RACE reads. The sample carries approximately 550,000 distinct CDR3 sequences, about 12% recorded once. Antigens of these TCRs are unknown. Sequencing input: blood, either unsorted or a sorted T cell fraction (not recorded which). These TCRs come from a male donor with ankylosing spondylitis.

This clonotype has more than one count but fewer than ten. CDR3 residues: CASSLGGVGAPRNEQFF. CDR3 nucleotide sequence: TGCGCCAGCAGCCTCGGGGGGGTTGGGGCCCCTAGGAATGAGCAGTTCTTC. This rearrangement joins TRBV4-1 to TRBJ2-1; 8 bases line up with TRBD2. The CDR3 is 17 amino acids. The V gene's germline CDR1 is MGHRA and CDR2 YSYEKL. V shed 4 bases, J shed 7 bases, and the junction held 15 bases outside the gene matches.

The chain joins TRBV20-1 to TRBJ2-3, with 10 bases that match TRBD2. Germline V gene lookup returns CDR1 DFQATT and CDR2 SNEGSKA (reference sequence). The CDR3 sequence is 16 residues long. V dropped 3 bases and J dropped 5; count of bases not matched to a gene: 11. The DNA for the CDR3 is TGCAGTGCTAGGCAGCGAGCGGGAGGGCCTGGAGATACGCAGTATTTT. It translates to CSARQRAGGPGDTQYF.

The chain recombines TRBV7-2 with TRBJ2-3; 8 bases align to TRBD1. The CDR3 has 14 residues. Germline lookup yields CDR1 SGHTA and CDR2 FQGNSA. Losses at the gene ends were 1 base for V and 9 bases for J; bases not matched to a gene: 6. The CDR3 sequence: CASSLVGRGRTQYF. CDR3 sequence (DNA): TGTGCCAGCAGCTTAGTTGGCAGGGGGCGAACGCAGTATTTT.

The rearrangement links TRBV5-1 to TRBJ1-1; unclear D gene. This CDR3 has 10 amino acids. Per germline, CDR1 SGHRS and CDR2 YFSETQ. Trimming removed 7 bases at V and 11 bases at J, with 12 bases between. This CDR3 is CASPKQGAFF. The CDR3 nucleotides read TGCGCCAGCCCCAAACAAGGGGCTTTCTTT. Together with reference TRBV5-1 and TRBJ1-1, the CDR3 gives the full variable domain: KAGVTQTPRYLIKTRGQQVTLSCSPISGHRSVSWYQQTPGQGLQFLFEYFSETQRNKGNFPGRFSGRQFSNSRSEMNVSTLELGDSALYLCASPKQGAFFGQGTRLTVV.

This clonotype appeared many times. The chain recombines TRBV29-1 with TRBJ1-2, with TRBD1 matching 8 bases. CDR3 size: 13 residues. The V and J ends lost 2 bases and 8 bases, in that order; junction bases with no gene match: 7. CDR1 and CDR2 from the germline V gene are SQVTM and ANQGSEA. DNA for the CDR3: TGCAGCGTTGAAAGAGGGACAGGCGAGGGCTACACCTTC. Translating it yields CSVERGTGEGYTF.

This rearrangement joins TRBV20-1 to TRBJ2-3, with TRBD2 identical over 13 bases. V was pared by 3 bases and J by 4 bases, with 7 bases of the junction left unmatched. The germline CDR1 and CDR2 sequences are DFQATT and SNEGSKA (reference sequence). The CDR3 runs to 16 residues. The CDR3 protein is CSASLLAGGSPDTQYF. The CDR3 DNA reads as TGCAGTGCTAGCCTACTAGCGGGAGGGTCCCCAGATACGCAGTATTTT.

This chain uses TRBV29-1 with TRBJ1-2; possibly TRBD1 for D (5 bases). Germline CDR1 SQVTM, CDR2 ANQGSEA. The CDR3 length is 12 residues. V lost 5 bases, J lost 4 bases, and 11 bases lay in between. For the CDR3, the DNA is TGCAGCGTTTCCAGGGAGGGCTATGGCTACACCTTC. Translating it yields CSVSREGYGYTF.

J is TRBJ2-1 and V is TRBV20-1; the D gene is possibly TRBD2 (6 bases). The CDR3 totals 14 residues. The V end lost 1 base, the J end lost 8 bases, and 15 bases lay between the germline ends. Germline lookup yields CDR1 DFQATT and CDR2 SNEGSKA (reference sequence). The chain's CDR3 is CSARGPATSYEQFF. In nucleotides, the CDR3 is TGCAGTGCTAGAGGTCCGGCGACTAGTTATGAGCAGTTCTTC.

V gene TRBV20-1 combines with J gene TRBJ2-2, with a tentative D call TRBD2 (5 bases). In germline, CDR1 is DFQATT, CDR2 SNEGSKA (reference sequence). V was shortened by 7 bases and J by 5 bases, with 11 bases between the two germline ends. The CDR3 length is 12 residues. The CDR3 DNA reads TGCAGTGTAGAGGGATGGACCGGGGAGCTGTTTTTT. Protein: CSVEGWTGELFF.

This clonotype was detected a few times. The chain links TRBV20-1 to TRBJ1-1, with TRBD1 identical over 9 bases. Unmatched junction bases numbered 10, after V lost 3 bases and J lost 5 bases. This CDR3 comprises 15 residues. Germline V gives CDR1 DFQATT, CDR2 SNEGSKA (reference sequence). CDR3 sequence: CSARNLNRGRTEAFF. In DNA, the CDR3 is TGCAGTGCTAGGAACCTGAACAGGGGGCGGACTGAAGCTTTCTTT.

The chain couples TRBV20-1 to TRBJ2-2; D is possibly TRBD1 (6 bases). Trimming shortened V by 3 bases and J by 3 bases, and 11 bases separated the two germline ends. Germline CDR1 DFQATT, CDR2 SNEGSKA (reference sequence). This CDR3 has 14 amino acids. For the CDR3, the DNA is TGCAGTGCTAGTGCAGGGGCGGACACCGGGGAGCTGTTTTTT. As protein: CSASAGADTGELFF.

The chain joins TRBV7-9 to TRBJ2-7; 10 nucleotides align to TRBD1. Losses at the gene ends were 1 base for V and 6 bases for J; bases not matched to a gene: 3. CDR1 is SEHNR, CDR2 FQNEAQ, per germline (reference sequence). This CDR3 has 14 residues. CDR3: CASSLGTGGLEQYF. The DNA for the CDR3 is TGTGCCAGCAGCTTAGGGACAGGGGGGCTCGAGCAGTACTTC.

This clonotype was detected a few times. The CDR3 protein is CSARVGGLGNQPQHF. The CDR3 bases are TGCAGTGCTAGAGTAGGAGGGCTCGGCAATCAGCCCCAGCATTTT. The chain links TRBV20-1 to TRBJ1-5; no reliable D call. The germline CDR1 and CDR2 sequences are DFQATT and SNEGSKA (reference sequence). Trimming stripped 1 base from V and 2 bases from J, with 12 bases between. The length of the CDR3 is 15 residues.

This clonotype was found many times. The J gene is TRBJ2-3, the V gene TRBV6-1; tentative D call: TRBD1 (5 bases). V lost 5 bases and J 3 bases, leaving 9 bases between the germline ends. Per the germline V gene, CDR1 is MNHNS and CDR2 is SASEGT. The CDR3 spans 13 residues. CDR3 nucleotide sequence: TGTGCCAGCAGTCTAAGACAGACAGATACGCAGTATTTT. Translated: CASSLRQTDTQYF.

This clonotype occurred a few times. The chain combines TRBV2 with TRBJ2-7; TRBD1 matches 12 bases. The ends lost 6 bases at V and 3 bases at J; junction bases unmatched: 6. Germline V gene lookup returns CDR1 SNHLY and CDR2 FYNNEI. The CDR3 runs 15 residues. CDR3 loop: CASSPGTGGIYEQYV. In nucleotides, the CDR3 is TGTGCCAGCAGCCCCGGGACAGGGGGCATCTACGAGCAGTACGTC.

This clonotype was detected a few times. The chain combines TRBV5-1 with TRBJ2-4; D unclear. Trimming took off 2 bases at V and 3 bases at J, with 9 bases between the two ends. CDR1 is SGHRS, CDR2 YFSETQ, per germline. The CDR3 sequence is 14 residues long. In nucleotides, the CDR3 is TGCGCCAGCAGCTTCAGTCCGGGCAAAAACATTCAGTACTTC. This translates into CASSFSPGKNIQYF. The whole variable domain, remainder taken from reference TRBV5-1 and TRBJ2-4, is KAGVTQTPRYLIKTRGQQVTLSCSPISGHRSVSWYQQTPGQGLQFLFEYFSETQRNKGNFPGRFSGRQFSNSRSEMNVSTLELGDSALYLCASSFSPGKNIQYFGAGTRLSVL.

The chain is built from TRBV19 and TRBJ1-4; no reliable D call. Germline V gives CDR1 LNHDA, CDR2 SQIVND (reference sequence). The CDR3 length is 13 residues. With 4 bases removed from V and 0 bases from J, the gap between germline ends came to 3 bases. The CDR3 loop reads CASSTATNEKLFF. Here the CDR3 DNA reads TGTGCCAGTAGTACCGCAACTAATGAAAAACTGTTTTTT.

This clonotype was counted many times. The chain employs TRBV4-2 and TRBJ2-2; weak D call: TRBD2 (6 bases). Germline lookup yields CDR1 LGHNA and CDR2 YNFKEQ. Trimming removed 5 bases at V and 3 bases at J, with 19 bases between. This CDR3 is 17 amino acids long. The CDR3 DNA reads TGTGCCAGCAGCTCACCCGCGGGGCTAGTAGACACCGGGGAGCTGTTTTTT. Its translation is CASSSPAGLVDTGELFF.

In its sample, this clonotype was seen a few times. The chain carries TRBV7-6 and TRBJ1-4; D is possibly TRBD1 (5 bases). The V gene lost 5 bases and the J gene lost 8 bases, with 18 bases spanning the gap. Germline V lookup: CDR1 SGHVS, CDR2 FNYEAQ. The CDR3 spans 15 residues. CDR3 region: CASSPGLTVGEKLFF. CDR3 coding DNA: TGTGCCAGCAGCCCAGGCTTGACAGTTGGGGAAAAACTGTTTTTT.

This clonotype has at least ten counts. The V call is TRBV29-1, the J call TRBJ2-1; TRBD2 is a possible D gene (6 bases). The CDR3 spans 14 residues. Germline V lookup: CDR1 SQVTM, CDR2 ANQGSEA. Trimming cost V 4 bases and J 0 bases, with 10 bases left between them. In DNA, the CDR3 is TGCAGCGTTGCGGGAGCGGCCTCCTACAATGAGCAGTTCTTC. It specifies CSVAGAASYNEQFF.